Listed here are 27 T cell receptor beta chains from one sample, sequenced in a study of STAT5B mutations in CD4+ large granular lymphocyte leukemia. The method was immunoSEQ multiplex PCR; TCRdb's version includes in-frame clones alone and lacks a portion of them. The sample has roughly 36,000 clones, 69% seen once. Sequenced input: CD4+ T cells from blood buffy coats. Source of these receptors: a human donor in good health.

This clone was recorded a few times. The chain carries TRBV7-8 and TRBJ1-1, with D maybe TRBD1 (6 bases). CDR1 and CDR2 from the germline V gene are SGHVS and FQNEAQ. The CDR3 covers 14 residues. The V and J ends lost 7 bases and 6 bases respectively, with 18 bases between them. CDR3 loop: CASTEPGGRAEAFF. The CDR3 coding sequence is TGTGCCAGCACCGAACCGGGGGGGCGAGCTGAAGCTTTCTTT.

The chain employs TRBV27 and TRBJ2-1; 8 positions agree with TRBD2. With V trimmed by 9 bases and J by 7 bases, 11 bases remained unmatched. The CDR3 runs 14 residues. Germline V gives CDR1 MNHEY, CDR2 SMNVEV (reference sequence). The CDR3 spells CASRPRGGLNEQFF. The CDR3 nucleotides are TGTGCCAGTCGCCCCCGGGGGGGCCTGAATGAGCAGTTCTTC.

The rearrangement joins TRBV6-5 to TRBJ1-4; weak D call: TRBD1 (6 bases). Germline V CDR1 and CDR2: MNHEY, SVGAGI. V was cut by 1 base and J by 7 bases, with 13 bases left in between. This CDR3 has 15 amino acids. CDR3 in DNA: TGTGCCAGCAGTTACTACGGGGGCCAACTTGAAAAACTGTTTTTT. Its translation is CASSYYGGQLEKLFF.

CDR3 loop: CATKAGTSSYNEQFF. For the CDR3, the DNA is TGCGCCACCAAGGCCGGAACGAGCTCCTACAATGAGCAGTTCTTC. J is TRBJ2-1 and V is TRBV5-1; D not certain. This CDR3 comprises 15 residues. Germline V gene lookup returns CDR1 SGHRS and CDR2 YFSETQ. V shed 9 bases and J shed 0 bases, with 16 bases lying between them.

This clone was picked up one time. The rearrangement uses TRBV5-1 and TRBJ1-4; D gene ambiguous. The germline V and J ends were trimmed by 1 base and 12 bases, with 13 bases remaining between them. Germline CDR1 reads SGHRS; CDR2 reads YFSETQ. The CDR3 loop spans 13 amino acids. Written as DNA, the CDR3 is TGCGCCAGCAGCTTGAGCCCGGGCGCGGAACTGTTTTTT. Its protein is CASSLSPGAELFF. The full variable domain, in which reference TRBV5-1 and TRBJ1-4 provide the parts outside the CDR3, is KAGVTQTPRYLIKTRGQQVTLSCSPISGHRSVSWYQQTPGQGLQFLFEYFSETQRNKGNFPGRFSGRQFSNSRSEMNVSTLELGDSALYLCASSLSPGAELFFGSGTQLSVL.

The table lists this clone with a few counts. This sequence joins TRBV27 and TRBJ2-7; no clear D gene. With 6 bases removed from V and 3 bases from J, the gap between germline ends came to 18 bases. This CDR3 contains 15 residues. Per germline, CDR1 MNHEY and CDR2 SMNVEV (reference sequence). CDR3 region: CASSLLGRTYYEQYF. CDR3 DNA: TGTGCCAGCAGCCTCCTGGGCCGGACCTACTACGAGCAGTACTTC.

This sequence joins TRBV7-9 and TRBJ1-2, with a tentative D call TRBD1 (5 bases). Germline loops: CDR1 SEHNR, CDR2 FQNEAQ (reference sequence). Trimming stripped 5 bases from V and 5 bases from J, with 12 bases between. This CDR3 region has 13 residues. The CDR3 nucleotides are TGTGCCAGCAGCCCCAGGGAGGGGTATGGCTACACCTTC. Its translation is CASSPREGYGYTF.

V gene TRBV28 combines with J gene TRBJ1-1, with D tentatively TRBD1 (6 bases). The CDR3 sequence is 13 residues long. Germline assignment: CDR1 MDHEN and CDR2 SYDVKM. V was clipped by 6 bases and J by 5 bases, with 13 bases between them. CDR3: CASSIQGGTEAFF. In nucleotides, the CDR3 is TGTGCCAGCAGCATACAGGGAGGGACTGAAGCTTTCTTT.

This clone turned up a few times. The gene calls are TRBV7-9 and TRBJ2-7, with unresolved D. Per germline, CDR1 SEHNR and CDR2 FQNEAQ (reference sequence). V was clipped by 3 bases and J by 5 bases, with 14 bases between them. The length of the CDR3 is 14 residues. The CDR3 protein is CASSFSRQEDEQYF. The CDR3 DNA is TGTGCCAGCAGCTTTTCAAGACAAGAGGACGAGCAGTACTTC.

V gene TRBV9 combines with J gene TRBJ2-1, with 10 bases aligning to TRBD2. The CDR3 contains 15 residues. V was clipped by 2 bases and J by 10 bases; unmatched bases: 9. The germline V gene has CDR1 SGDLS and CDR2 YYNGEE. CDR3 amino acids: CASSVESGGAREQFF. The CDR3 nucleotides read TGTGCCAGCAGCGTCGAGAGCGGGGGGGCCCGGGAGCAGTTCTTC. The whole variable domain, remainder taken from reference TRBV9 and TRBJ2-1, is DSGVTQTPKHLITATGQRVTLRCSPRSGDLSVYWYQQSLDQGLQFLIQYYNGEERAKGNILERFSAQQFPDLHSELNLSSLELGDSALYFCASSVESGGAREQFFGPGTRLTVL.

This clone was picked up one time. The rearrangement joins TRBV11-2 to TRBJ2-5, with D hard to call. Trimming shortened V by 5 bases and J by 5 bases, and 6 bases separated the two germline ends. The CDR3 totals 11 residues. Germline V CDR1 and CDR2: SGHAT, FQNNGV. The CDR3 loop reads CASSQGETQYF. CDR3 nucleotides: TGTGCCAGCAGCCAAGGGGAGACCCAGTACTTC.

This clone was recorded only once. The CDR3 nucleotides read TGCGCCAGCAGCGCCGGACAGACTCGGAGGTATGGCTACACCTTC. Translation: CASSAGQTRRYGYTF. The chain has TRBV5-1 and TRBJ1-2; a weak D match, TRBD1 (6 bases). The CDR3 is 15 residues long. V gave up 4 bases and J gave up 5 bases, with 18 bases separating them. From germline, CDR1 is SGHRS and CDR2 YFSETQ. The complete variable domain, with remaining parts taken from reference TRBV5-1 and TRBJ1-2, reads KAGVTQTPRYLIKTRGQQVTLSCSPISGHRSVSWYQQTPGQGLQFLFEYFSETQRNKGNFPGRFSGRQFSNSRSEMNVSTLELGDSALYLCASSAGQTRRYGYTFGSGTRLTVV.

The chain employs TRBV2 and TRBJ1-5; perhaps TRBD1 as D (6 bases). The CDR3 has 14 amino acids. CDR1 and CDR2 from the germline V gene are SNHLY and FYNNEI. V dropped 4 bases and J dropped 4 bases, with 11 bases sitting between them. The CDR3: CASSVWTENQPQHF. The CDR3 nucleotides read TGTGCCAGCAGTGTTTGGACAGAGAATCAGCCCCAGCATTTT.

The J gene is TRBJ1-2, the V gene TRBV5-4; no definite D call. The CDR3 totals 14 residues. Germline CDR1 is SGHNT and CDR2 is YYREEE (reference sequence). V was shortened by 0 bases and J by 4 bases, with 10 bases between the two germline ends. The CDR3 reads CASSLDAGPYGYTF. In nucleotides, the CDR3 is TGTGCCAGCAGCTTGGACGCGGGCCCCTATGGCTACACCTTC.

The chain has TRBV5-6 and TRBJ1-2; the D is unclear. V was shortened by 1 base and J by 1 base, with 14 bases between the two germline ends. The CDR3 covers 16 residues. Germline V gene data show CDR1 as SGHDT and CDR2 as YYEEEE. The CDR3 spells CASSLPVINGNYGYTF. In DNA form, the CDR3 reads TGTGCCAGCAGCTTGCCGGTGATTAATGGTAACTATGGCTACACCTTC.

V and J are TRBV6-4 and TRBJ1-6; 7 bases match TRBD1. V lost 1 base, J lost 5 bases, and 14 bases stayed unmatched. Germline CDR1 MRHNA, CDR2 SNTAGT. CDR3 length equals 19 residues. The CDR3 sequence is CASSDWPHRGPWNNSPLHF. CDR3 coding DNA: TGTGCCAGCAGTGACTGGCCACACAGGGGACCCTGGAATAATTCACCCCTCCACTTT.

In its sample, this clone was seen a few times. CDR3 DNA sequence: TGTGCCAGTAGTATAGAAGCAGCTAATTCACCCCTCCACTTT. It codes for CASSIEAANSPLHF. The rearrangement links TRBV19 to TRBJ1-6, with D unresolved. Germline loops: CDR1 LNHDA, CDR2 SQIVND (reference sequence). This CDR3 spans 14 amino acids. Between the trimmed V and J ends, which lost 0 bases and 6 bases, there was a span of 6 bases.

The CDR3 sequence is CAWSVQGGSPLHF. DNA for the CDR3: TGTGCCTGGAGTGTACAGGGAGGTTCACCCCTCCACTTT. The gene calls are TRBV30 and TRBJ1-6; tentative D call: TRBD1 (6 bases). The length of the CDR3 is 13 residues. V shed 0 bases and J shed 9 bases, with 9 bases lying between them. Germline-derived CDR1 and CDR2 are GTSNPN and SVGIG (reference sequence).

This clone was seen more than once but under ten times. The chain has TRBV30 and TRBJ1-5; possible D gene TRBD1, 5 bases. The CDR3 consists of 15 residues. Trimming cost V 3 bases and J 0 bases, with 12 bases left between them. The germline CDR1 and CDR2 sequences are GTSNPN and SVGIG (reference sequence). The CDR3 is CAWSGDLYSNQPQHF. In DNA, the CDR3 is TGTGCCTGGAGCGGGGACCTTTATAGCAATCAGCCCCAGCATTTT. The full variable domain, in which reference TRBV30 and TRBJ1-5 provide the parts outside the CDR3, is SQTIHQWPATLVQPVGSPLSLECTVEGTSNPNLYWYRQAAGRGLQLLFYSVGIGQISSEVPQNLSASRPQDRQFILSSKKLLLSDSGFYLCAWSGDLYSNQPQHFGDGTRLSIL.

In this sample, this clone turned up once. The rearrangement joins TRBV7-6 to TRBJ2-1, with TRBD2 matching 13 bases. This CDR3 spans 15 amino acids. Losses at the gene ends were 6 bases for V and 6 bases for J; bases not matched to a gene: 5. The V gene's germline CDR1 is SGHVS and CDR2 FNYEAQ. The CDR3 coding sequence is TGTGCCAGCAGACCTACTAGCGGGGGGGCCAATGAGCAGTTCTTC. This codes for CASRPTSGGANEQFF.

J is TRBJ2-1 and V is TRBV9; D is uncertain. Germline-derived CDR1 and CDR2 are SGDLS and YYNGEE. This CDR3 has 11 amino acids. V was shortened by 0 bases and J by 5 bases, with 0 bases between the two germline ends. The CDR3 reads CASSVDNEQFF. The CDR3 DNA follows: TGTGCCAGCAGCGTAGACAATGAGCAGTTCTTC.

CDR3 DNA sequence: TGTGCCAGCTCACCACTAGCGGGGGCATCTAACACCGGGGAGCTGTTTTTT. This sequence encodes CASSPLAGASNTGELFF. The chain couples TRBV18 to TRBJ2-2; TRBD2 aligns across 9 bases. V dropped 1 base and J dropped 2; count of bases not matched to a gene: 5. In germline, CDR1 is KGHSH, CDR2 LQKENI. The CDR3 spans 17 residues.

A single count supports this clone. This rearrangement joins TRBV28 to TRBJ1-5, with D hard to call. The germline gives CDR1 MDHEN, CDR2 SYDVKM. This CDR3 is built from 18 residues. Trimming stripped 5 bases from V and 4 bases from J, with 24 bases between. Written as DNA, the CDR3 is TGTGCCAGCAGTAGGCTACGGGCAGGCGGAGTTCGTAATCAGCCCCAGCATTTT. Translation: CASSRLRAGGVRNQPQHF.

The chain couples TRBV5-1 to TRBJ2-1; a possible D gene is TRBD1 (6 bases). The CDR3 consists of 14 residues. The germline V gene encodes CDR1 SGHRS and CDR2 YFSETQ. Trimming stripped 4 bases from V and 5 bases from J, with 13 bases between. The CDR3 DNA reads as TGCGCCAGCAGCCTAGGACAGTTTAACAATGAGCAGTTCTTC. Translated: CASSLGQFNNEQFF.

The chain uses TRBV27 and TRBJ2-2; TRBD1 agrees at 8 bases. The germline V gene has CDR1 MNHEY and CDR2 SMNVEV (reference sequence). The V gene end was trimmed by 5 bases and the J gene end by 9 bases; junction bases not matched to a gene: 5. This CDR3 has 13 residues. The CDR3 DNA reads TGTGCCAGCAGTCCCAGACAGGGGTGGGAGCTGTTTTTT. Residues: CASSPRQGWELFF.

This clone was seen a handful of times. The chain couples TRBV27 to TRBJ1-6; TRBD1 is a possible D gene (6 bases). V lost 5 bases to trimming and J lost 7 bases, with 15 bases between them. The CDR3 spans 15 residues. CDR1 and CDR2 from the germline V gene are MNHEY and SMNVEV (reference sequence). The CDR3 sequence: CASSVVEGENSPLHF. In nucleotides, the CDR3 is TGTGCCAGCAGTGTCGTCGAGGGGGAGAATTCACCCCTCCACTTT.

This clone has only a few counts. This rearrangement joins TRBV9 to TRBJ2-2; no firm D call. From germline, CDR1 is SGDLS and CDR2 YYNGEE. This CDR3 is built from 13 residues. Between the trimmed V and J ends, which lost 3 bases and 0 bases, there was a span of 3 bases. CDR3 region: CASSETNTGELFF. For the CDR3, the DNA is TGTGCCAGCAGCGAAACGAACACCGGGGAGCTGTTTTTT.